Following are 27 T cell receptor beta chains from one sample sequenced in a study of T cell responses to AZD1222 COVID-19 vaccine. Assay used: immunoSEQ multiplex PCR; TCRdb lists only in-frame clones, some missing. The sample includes about 93,000 clones, 80% to 90% of them seen just once. This specimen consisted of peripheral blood, obtained on day 0 of AZD1222 vaccination. The receptor source for this set is an adult in good health.

The chain carries TRBV5-1 and TRBJ1-3; the D is unclear. V gave up 5 bases and J gave up 0 bases, with 9 bases separating them. CDR3 length: 14 residues. Germline V lookup: CDR1 SGHRS, CDR2 YFSETQ. The CDR3 region has the DNA TGCGCCAGCAGGGCAGGACTCTCTGGAAACACCATATATTTT. Its translation: CASRAGLSGNTIYF.

This clone was detected only once. This chain links TRBV5-1 with TRBJ2-7; 13 bases are a match to TRBD2. The V gene's germline CDR1 is SGHRS and CDR2 YFSETQ. V shed 4 bases, J shed 5 bases, and the junction held 6 bases outside the gene matches. This CDR3 has 15 amino acids. CDR3 DNA: TGCGCCAGCAGCCTAGGACTAGCGGGAGTAAACGAGCAGTACTTC. This sequence encodes CASSLGLAGVNEQYF. The full variable domain, with the rest looked up from reference TRBV5-1 and TRBJ2-7, is KAGVTQTPRYLIKTRGQQVTLSCSPISGHRSVSWYQQTPGQGLQFLFEYFSETQRNKGNFPGRFSGRQFSNSRSEMNVSTLELGDSALYLCASSLGLAGVNEQYFGPGTRLTVT.

The sample holds one count of this clone. The rearrangement links TRBV3-1 (or the pseudogene TRBV3-2) to TRBJ1-1; a possible D gene is TRBD1 (6 bases). V was cut by 0 bases and J by 2 bases, with 10 bases left in between. CDR1 LGHDT and CDR2 YNNKEL come from the germline V gene (reference sequence). This CDR3 has 15 amino acids. The DNA for the CDR3 is TGTGCCAGCAGCCAAGACAGGGGTCGTAACACTGAAGCTTTCTTT. Its translation is CASSQDRGRNTEAFF.

In this sample, this clone turned up once. The chain carries TRBV11-3 and TRBJ1-2; D possibly corresponds to TRBD1 (5 bases). The CDR3 length is 12 residues. Deletions cut 4 bases from V and 4 bases from J, with 7 bases between. Germline V gives CDR1 SGHNT, CDR2 YENEEA. CDR3 DNA: TGTGCCAGCAGCTCAGGGTCCTATGGCTACACCTTC. Protein: CASSSGSYGYTF.

This clone is a singleton in its sample. This chain links TRBV5-5 with TRBJ1-6; no reliable D call. Germline V gene sequence: CDR1 SGHKS, CDR2 YYEKEE (reference sequence). The CDR3 extends over 14 amino acids. Trimming left V 0 bases short and J 9 bases short, with 10 bases between. DNA for the CDR3: TGTGCCAGCAGCTTGGACAATTTTCTTTCACCCCTCCACTTT. This gives the protein CASSLDNFLSPLHF.

V gene TRBV7-3 combines with J gene TRBJ1-1; D is undetermined. Germline CDR1 is SGHTA and CDR2 is FQGTGA. The CDR3 runs to 13 residues. Trimming stripped 5 bases from V and 0 bases from J, with 7 bases between. Written as DNA, the CDR3 is TGTGCCAGCAGCGCTCAGATGAACACTGAAGCTTTCTTT. Protein sequence: CASSAQMNTEAFF.

This chain joins TRBV3-1 (or the pseudogene TRBV3-2) and TRBJ2-7; D perhaps matches TRBD1 (6 bases). From germline, CDR1 is LGHDT and CDR2 YNNKEL (reference sequence). Trimming took 2 bases from V and 2 from J, leaving 10 bases between them. This CDR3 is built from 14 residues. CDR3 nucleotides: TGTGCCAGCAGCCAACACAAGGGGGCCTACGAGCAGTACTTC. This codes for CASSQHKGAYEQYF.

V and J are TRBV7-8 and TRBJ1-5, with 8 bases that match TRBD1. Germline lookup yields CDR1 SGHVS and CDR2 FQNEAQ. This CDR3 has 15 residues. The trim removed 5 bases at V and 4 bases at J, leaving 7 bases unmatched. CDR3 in amino acids: CASSLWTGINQPQHF. CDR3 coding DNA: TGTGCCAGCAGCCTTTGGACAGGGATTAATCAGCCCCAGCATTTT.

J is TRBJ2-7 and V is TRBV9, with 12 bases identical to TRBD2. The CDR3 is 15 residues long. In germline, CDR1 is SGDLS, CDR2 YYNGEE. The trim removed 4 bases at V and 4 bases at J, leaving 6 bases unmatched. The CDR3 region is CASSPTLAGGYEQYF. In DNA, the CDR3 is TGTGCCAGCAGCCCTACCCTAGCGGGAGGGTACGAGCAGTACTTC.

This clone was found once. The chain employs TRBV7-9 and TRBJ2-1; 16 bases align to TRBD2. CDR3 size: 16 residues. Germline assignment: CDR1 SEHNR and CDR2 FQNEAQ (reference sequence). Trimming removed 4 bases from V and 7 bases from J; junction bases left unmatched: 4. DNA of the CDR3: TGTGCCAGCAGCTCAGGGACTAGCGGGAGGGTAAATGAGCAGTTCTTC. As protein: CASSSGTSGRVNEQFF.

This chain joins TRBV6-2 or TRBV6-3 and TRBJ1-1; 8 bases line up with TRBD1. The CDR3 consists of 14 residues. The germline V gene has CDR1 MNHEY and CDR2 SVGEGT. V dropped 5 bases and J dropped 6; count of bases not matched to a gene: 8. The CDR3 coding sequence is TGTGCCAGCAGTCCGCGACAGGGGCCCGCTGAAGCTTTCTTT. Amino acids: CASSPRQGPAEAFF.

Regarding this clone: A junction end diverges from the germline sequence, so it may reflect a read error. J is TRBJ2-7 and V is TRBV11-3; TRBD1 is a possible D gene (6 bases). The CDR3 covers 13 residues. Germline CDR1 and CDR2: SGHNT and YENEEA. For the CDR3, the DNA is TGTGCCAGCAGCTTAGTCTTTTCGGACAGACCCTCCTTC. It yields the protein CASSLVFSDRPSF.

The chain carries TRBV5-1 and TRBJ1-4; D gene uncertain. CDR3 length equals 14 residues. CDR1 is SGHRS, CDR2 YFSETQ, per germline. Trimming took 5 bases from V and 7 from J, leaving 15 bases between them. Here the CDR3 DNA reads TGCGCCAGCAGTCCCTCCGCGGGGAGTGAAAAACTGTTTTTT. Translation gives CASSPSAGSEKLFF. Full variable domain (rest looked up from reference TRBV5-1 and TRBJ1-4): KAGVTQTPRYLIKTRGQQVTLSCSPISGHRSVSWYQQTPGQGLQFLFEYFSETQRNKGNFPGRFSGRQFSNSRSEMNVSTLELGDSALYLCASSPSAGSEKLFFGSGTQLSVL.

The CDR3 loop is CASSRTRGWDVDTQYF. The CDR3 region has the DNA TGTGCCAGCAGCCGAACTCGGGGCTGGGACGTAGATACGCAGTATTTT. This sequence joins TRBV3-1 (or the pseudogene TRBV3-2) and TRBJ2-3; either TRBD1 or TRBD2 may fit D (5 bases each). Germline lookup yields CDR1 LGHDT and CDR2 YNNKEL (reference sequence). This CDR3 is built from 16 residues. Trimming removed 4 bases from V and 5 bases from J, with 19 bases in between.

The chain is built from TRBV7-9 and TRBJ1-3; D uncertain. The V gene's germline CDR1 is SEHNR and CDR2 FQNEAQ (reference sequence). This CDR3 is 15 amino acids long. V gave up 2 bases and J gave up 0 bases, with 8 bases separating them. CDR3 sequence reads: CASSLKGYSGNTIYF. The CDR3 DNA follows: TGTGCCAGCAGCTTAAAGGGCTACTCTGGAAACACCATATATTTT.

The chain combines TRBV19 with TRBJ2-1; D remains unclear. This CDR3 contains 15 residues. From germline, CDR1 is LNHDA and CDR2 SQIVND (reference sequence). Deletions cut 0 bases from V and 0 bases from J, with 6 bases between. CDR3 DNA: TGTGCCAGTAGTATAGAGGCCTCCTCCTACAATGAGCAGTTCTTC. It is translated as CASSIEASSYNEQFF. Full variable domain (rest looked up from reference TRBV19 and TRBJ2-1): DGGITQSPKYLFRKEGQNVTLSCEQNLNHDAMYWYRQDPGQGLRLIYYSQIVNDFQKGDIAEGYSVSREKKESFPLTVTSAQKNPTAFYLCASSIEASSYNEQFFGPGTRLTVL.

The chain employs TRBV19 and TRBJ1-2, with 8 bases fitting TRBD1. Germline V CDR1 and CDR2: LNHDA, SQIVND (reference sequence). This CDR3 spans 17 amino acids. Trimming removed 6 bases from V and 4 bases from J; junction bases left unmatched: 16. DNA of the CDR3: TGTGCCAGTAGACCAGGGGCAGGGGGCGCATCTGGCTATGGCTACACCTTC. It encodes CASRPGAGGASGYGYTF.

The chain links TRBV19 to TRBJ2-4; D is perhaps TRBD1 or TRBD2 (6 bases each). CDR1 is LNHDA and CDR2 is SQIVND in the germline V gene (reference sequence). V lost 11 bases and J lost 9, with 11 bases in between. The CDR3 covers 10 residues. The CDR3 region is CAGGGAIQYF. The CDR3 bases are TGTGCCGGAGGGGGAGCCATTCAGTACTTC.

The gene calls are TRBV6-2 or TRBV6-3 and TRBJ2-1; the match to TRBD2 covers 16 bases. The V gene end was trimmed by 2 bases and the J gene end by 8 bases; junction bases not matched to a gene: 6. This CDR3 contains 17 residues. Germline-derived CDR1 and CDR2 are MNHEY and SVGEGT. The CDR3 is CASSYGTSGRAFHEQFF. Here the CDR3 DNA reads TGTGCCAGCAGTTACGGGACTAGCGGGAGGGCCTTCCATGAGCAGTTCTTC.

This sequence joins TRBV3-1 (or the pseudogene TRBV3-2) and TRBJ1-2; 7 bases map to TRBD1. Germline V gene sequence: CDR1 LGHDT, CDR2 YNNKEL (reference sequence). The CDR3 covers 13 residues. The V segment lost 4 bases and the J segment 8 bases; nucleotides outside the gene matches: 7. CDR3 nucleotide sequence: TGTGCCAGCAGCCCGCAGGGGGTACAGGGCTACACCTTC. Amino acid sequence: CASSPQGVQGYTF.

Points on this clone: The junction differs from germline at one of its ends, possibly a read error. V gene TRBV28 combines with J gene TRBJ2-2; possibly TRBD1 for D (5 bases). The CDR3 extends over 16 amino acids. The germline V gene has CDR1 MDHEN and CDR2 SYDVKM. The CDR3 DNA follows: TGTGCCACCAGTGCCTGGGGCAGGGTTAACACCGGGGAGCTGTTTTTT. It yields the protein CATSAWGRVNTGELFF.

This chain uses TRBV7-2 with TRBJ2-3; no reliable D call. CDR3 length: 15 amino acids. Germline loops: CDR1 SGHTA, CDR2 FQGNSA. Trimming took off 2 bases at V and 4 bases at J, with 13 bases between the two ends. The CDR3 DNA is TGTGCCAGCAGCTTATCAGCTACGGGCCCAGATACGCAGTATTTT. Protein sequence: CASSLSATGPDTQYF. Full variable domain (outside the CDR3, taken from reference TRBV7-2 and TRBJ2-3): GAGVSQSPSNKVTEKGKDVELRCDPISGHTALYWYRQSLGQGLEFLIYFQGNSAPDKSGLPSDRFSAERTGGSVSTLTIQRTQQEDSAVYLCASSLSATGPDTQYFGPGTRLTVL.

The J gene is TRBJ2-1, the V gene TRBV19; no firm D call. Germline CDR1 is LNHDA and CDR2 is SQIVND (reference sequence). The CDR3 extends over 13 amino acids. Trimming took off 4 bases at V and 3 bases at J, with 7 bases between the two ends. Here the CDR3 DNA reads TGTGCCAGTAGTAGGACCGACTACAATGAGCAGTTCTTC. This gives the protein CASSRTDYNEQFF.

This sequence joins TRBV5-1 and TRBJ1-1, with D possibly being TRBD1 (5 bases). The CDR3 extends over 15 amino acids. Germline V gene lookup returns CDR1 SGHRS and CDR2 YFSETQ. The V and J ends lost 3 bases and 0 bases respectively, with 12 bases between them. CDR3 sequence (DNA): TGCGCCAGCAGCTCGGGGGACCGTTTGAACACTGAAGCTTTCTTT. This sequence encodes CASSSGDRLNTEAFF.

The CDR3 sequence: CASSLKPPGPDVANTGELFF. Written as DNA, the CDR3 is TGCGCCAGCAGTCTCAAGCCGCCGGGACCAGACGTCGCGAACACCGGGGAGCTGTTTTTT. The chain recombines TRBV4-1 with TRBJ2-2; D possibly uses TRBD1 or TRBD2 (5 bases each). Germline lookup yields CDR1 MGHRA and CDR2 YSYEKL. The CDR3 contains 20 residues. Trimming took off 6 bases at V and 0 bases at J, with 26 bases between the two ends.

V and J are TRBV6-5 and TRBJ2-5, with 10 bases that match TRBD2. The ends lost 6 bases at V and 6 bases at J; junction bases unmatched: 10. This CDR3 has 15 residues. CDR1 and CDR2 (germline): MNHEY, SVGAGI. DNA of the CDR3: TGTGCCAGCAGGCTCCTAGCGGGAGTTCCTCAGACCCAGTACTTC. Protein sequence: CASRLLAGVPQTQYF.

V is TRBV21-1 and J is TRBJ2-2; TRBD1 is the table's D call, not checked against the DNA. TRBV21-1 is a pseudogene. This CDR3 is built from 16 residues. DNA of the CDR3: TGTGCCAGAGGACTCCGGGACAGATTATTTACCGGGGAGCTGTTTTTT. Protein: CARGLRDRLFTGELFF.